The 2 T cell receptor beta chains listed next were all sequenced from one sample in a study of T cell changes during pregnancy in multiple sclerosis. Sequencing was performed with immunoSEQ multiplex PCR; in TCRdb, only in-frame clones are kept and a portion is missing. The table lists about 56,000 clones, 90% of them singletons. Specimen: peripheral blood, collected in the first trimester of pregnancy. The receptors shown here come from a female donor in good health, enrolled as a control in a pregnancy study.

Only one count was recorded for this clone. The V and J genes are TRBV6-1 and TRBJ2-7, with D tentatively TRBD2 (7 bases). V was trimmed by 6 bases and J by 2 bases, leaving 17 bases between them. Germline V lookup: CDR1 MNHNS, CDR2 SASEGT. CDR3 length: 15 amino acids. Here the CDR3 DNA reads TGTGCCAGCAGACATAAGGGGGAGGGGGCCTACGAGCAGTACTTC. Translation: CASRHKGEGAYEQYF.

This sequence joins TRBV7-6 and TRBJ1-1; D gene ambiguous. Per germline, CDR1 SGHVS and CDR2 FNYEAQ. The CDR3 covers 13 residues. Trimming removed 1 base at V and 5 bases at J, with 8 bases between. CDR3 sequence (DNA): TGTGCCAGCAGCTTAGGGGCGCGAACTGAAGCTTTCTTT. Amino acid sequence: CASSLGARTEAFF. Drawing the rest from reference TRBV7-6 and TRBJ1-1, the complete variable domain is GAGVSQSPRYKVTKRGQDVALRCDPISGHVSLYWYRQALGQGPEFLTYFNYEAQQDKSGLPNDRFSAERPEGSISTLTIQRTEQRDSAMYRCASSLGARTEAFFGQGTRLTVV.